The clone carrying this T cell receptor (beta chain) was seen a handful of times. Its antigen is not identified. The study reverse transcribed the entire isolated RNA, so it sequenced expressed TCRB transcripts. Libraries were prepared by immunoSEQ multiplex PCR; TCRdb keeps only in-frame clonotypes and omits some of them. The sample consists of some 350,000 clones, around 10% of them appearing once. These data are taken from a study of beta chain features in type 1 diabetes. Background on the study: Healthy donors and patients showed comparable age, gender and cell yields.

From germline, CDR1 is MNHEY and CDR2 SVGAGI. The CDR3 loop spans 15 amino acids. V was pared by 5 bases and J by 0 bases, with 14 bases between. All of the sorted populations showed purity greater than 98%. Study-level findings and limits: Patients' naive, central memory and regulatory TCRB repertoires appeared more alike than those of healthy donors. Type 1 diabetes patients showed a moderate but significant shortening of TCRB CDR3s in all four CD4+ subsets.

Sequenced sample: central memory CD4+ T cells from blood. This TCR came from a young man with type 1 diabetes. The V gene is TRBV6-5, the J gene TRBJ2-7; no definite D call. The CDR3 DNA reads TGTGCCAGCAGTAGGTCGTGGCGGAGCTCCTACGAGCAGTACTTC. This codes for CASSRSWRSSYEQYF.